This T cell receptor beta chain was sequenced in a study of neurological immune-mediated disorders. Study observations and caveats: Because no CDR3 amino acid sequences were shared across subjects by expanded clones, private repertoires were suggested in all groups. HTLV-1-associated myelopathy led in TCR clonal expansion, while multiple sclerosis ranked lowest, below healthy controls.

CDR1 is DFQATT and CDR2 is SNEGSKA in the germline V gene (reference sequence). Trimming cost V 4 bases and J 5 bases, with 8 bases left between them. CDR3 length: 11 residues. Each TCR transcript was tagged with a 10-nucleotide random UMI during 5'RACE. TCRdb analysed the 5' RACE reads with MiXCR anew, one entry per CDR3 protein. The sample yields approximately 50,000 distinct CDR3 sequences, 10% seen once. There are many counts of this clonotype. What it recognizes is unknown. Sequencing input: PBMCs. The chain carries TRBV20-1 and TRBJ1-1, with a possible D match to TRBD1 (5 bases). The sequence derives from a man in his 70s with HTLV-1-associated myelopathy (HAM/TSP). CDR3 amino acids: CSAKGRTEAFF. For the CDR3, the DNA is TGCAGTGCTAAGGGACGTACTGAAGCTTTCTTT.